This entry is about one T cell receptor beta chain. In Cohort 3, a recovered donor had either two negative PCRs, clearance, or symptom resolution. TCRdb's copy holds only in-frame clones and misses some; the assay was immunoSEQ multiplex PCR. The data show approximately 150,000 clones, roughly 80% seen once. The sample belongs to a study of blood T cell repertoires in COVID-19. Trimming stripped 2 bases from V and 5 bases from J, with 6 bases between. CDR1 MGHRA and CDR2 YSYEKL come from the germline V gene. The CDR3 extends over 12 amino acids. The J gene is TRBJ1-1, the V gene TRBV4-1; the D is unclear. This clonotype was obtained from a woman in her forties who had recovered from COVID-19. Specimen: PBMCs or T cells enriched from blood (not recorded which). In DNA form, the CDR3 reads TGCGCCAGCAGCCAAAGAGGGACTGAAGCTTTCTTT. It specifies CASSQRGTEAFF.